A single sample is the source of the 11 T cell receptor beta chains below, sequenced in a study of vaccination and CD4 T cells after COVID-19. With the Oncomine TCR Beta short-read assay, DNA from cultured CD4+ T cells was sequenced. MiXCR, applied by TCRdb to the PCR reads, yields one record per CDR3 protein. The profile shows about 19,000 distinct CDR3 sequences, over 55% of them singletons. No antigen has been identified for these receptors. As for treatment: roughly 11-day PBMC culture with coronavirus spike peptide pools or control peptides (ViraFEST assay). Specimen: CD4+ T cells from blood, cultured in vitro, collected after SARS-CoV-2 vaccination. The receptor source for this set is a human donor who had recovered from COVID-19.

In this sample, this clonotype turned up a few times. J is TRBJ2-1 and V is TRBV19; D gene ambiguous. Trimming removed 3 bases at V and 4 bases at J, with 10 bases between. The germline gives CDR1 LNHDA, CDR2 SQIVND (reference sequence). This CDR3 contains 14 residues. DNA for the CDR3: TGTGCCAGTAGTATCCCCTACCGGTACAATGAGCAGTTCTTC. This encodes CASSIPYRYNEQFF.

The CDR3: CASSILGALEQYF. Written as DNA, the CDR3 is TGTGCCAGCAGCATCTTGGGGGCCCTGGAGCAGTACTTC. The chain recombines TRBV5-4 with TRBJ2-7; TRBD1 might be the D (6 bases). This CDR3 has 13 residues. Germline V CDR1 and CDR2: SGHNT, YYREEE (reference sequence). With 4 bases removed from V and 7 bases from J, the gap between germline ends came to 15 bases.

This chain connects TRBV11-3 to TRBJ2-5, with TRBD2 identical over 7 bases. Germline lookup yields CDR1 SGHNT and CDR2 YENEEA. The CDR3 extends over 14 amino acids. The V gene end was trimmed by 3 bases and the J gene end by 5 bases; junction bases not matched to a gene: 6. The CDR3 DNA is TGTGCCAGCAGCTTTGGGGGAGGGCGGGAGACCCAGTACTTC. It translates to CASSFGGGRETQYF.

The table lists this clonotype with a few counts. The junction departs from germline at one end; a sequencing error may be responsible. The chain combines TRBV7-3 with TRBJ1-1, with D unclear. The CDR3 runs to 13 residues. From germline, CDR1 is SGHTA and CDR2 FQGTGA. The CDR3 DNA reads TGTGCCAGTAGCTTAAGTTTCGACACTGAAGCTTTCTTT. This encodes CASSLSFDTEAFF.

This sequence joins TRBV24-1 and TRBJ1-2; the match to TRBD1 covers 10 bases. The CDR3 is 16 residues long. Trimming cost V 2 bases and J 4 bases; bases outside gene matches: 6. Germline CDR1 and CDR2: KGHDR and SFDVKD. CDR3 sequence: CATSDWGQGRIYGYTF. CDR3 bases: TGTGCCACCAGTGATTGGGGACAGGGGCGCATCTATGGCTACACCTTC.

V and J are TRBV7-3 and TRBJ1-6, with unresolved D. This CDR3 region has 15 residues. V shed 0 bases and J shed 6 bases, with 9 bases lying between them. Germline-derived CDR1 and CDR2 are SGHTA and FQGTGA. The CDR3 DNA reads TGTGCCAGCAGCTTAACTGTCGGCCGTAATTCACCCCTCCACTTT. Amino acids: CASSLTVGRNSPLHF.

The gene calls are TRBV11-2 and TRBJ2-7; 8 bases are a match to TRBD1. The CDR3 totals 14 residues. The V and J ends lost 4 bases and 6 bases, in that order; junction bases with no gene match: 8. Germline lookup yields CDR1 SGHAT and CDR2 FQNNGV. The CDR3 loop reads CASSSGQGFGEQYF. The CDR3 coding sequence is TGTGCCAGCAGCTCCGGACAGGGCTTCGGCGAGCAGTACTTC.

The chain employs TRBV10-3 and TRBJ2-7, with 9 nucleotides matching TRBD1. Germline CDR1 reads ENHRY; CDR2 reads SYGVKD. The J segment lost 5 bases and the V segment lost 11 bases, leaving 7 bases of the junction unmatched. The CDR3 is made up of 12 amino acids. The CDR3 protein is CAARDRVNEQYF. The CDR3 nucleotides read TGTGCCGCCCGGGACAGGGTCAACGAGCAGTACTTC.

CDR3 in DNA: TGTGCCAGCAGCCTAAGGTTTAGGGGGTTCTACGAGCAGTACTTC. Protein: CASSLRFRGFYEQYF. The J gene is TRBJ2-7, the V gene TRBV6-2 or TRBV6-3, with D perhaps matching TRBD1 (6 bases). V was cut by 6 bases and J by 3 bases, with 18 bases left in between. The CDR3 is 15 amino acids. Per germline, CDR1 MNHEY and CDR2 SVGEGT.

The chain combines TRBV19 with TRBJ2-7, with D hard to call. The CDR3 extends over 14 amino acids. Trimming pared 1 base from V and 2 bases from J, leaving 9 bases between. From germline, CDR1 is LNHDA and CDR2 SQIVND (reference sequence). CDR3 residues: CASSIGGGTYEQYF. The CDR3 nucleotides are TGTGCCAGTAGTATAGGCGGCGGCACCTACGAGCAGTACTTC.

This chain connects TRBV6-5 to TRBJ2-7, with TRBD2 as a possible D gene (6 bases). V shed 3 bases and J shed 9 bases, with 18 bases lying between them. Per the germline V gene, CDR1 is MNHEY and CDR2 is SVGAGI. This CDR3 has 14 residues. The CDR3 nucleotides are TGTGCCAGCAGTTATACGCGAATCCGGGAGTTGCAGTACTTC. Translation: CASSYTRIRELQYF.